This note documents a single TCR beta chain sequence. Per the original methods: Estimates of nucleated cell counts were drawn from the amplification of reference gene primers. Clones were sequenced by immunoSEQ multiplex PCR, and TCRdb holds only the in-frame ones, with some missing. Clonal size and the V and J genes are those of that table, whereas D and trimming came from the DNA. Among 90,000 or so clones, roughly 88% were seen once, and the ten largest hold roughly 25%. This entry comes from a study of blood T cell repertoires in COVID-19. Study at large: Researchers got acute and convalescent COVID-19 samples from the United States, Italy and Spain. Sources were T cells, B-cell-depleted T cells, or PBMCs; the material itself was cDNA or gDNA.

The V gene end was trimmed by 6 bases and the J gene end by 6 bases; junction bases not matched to a gene: 9. The CDR3 spans 14 residues. Germline assignment: CDR1 SNHLY and CDR2 FYNNEI. This chain links TRBV2 with TRBJ2-3; 7 bases agree with TRBD1. Sequencing was done on a sample of peripheral blood. The clonotype was recovered from a man aged 60 to 75 with acute or convalescent COVID-19. CDR3 DNA: TGTGCCAGCAGAAGGCAGGGGGTCGAGGATACGCAGTATTTT. Its protein is CASRRQGVEDTQYF.